This entry describes one TCR beta chain. No antigen is known for it. This sample stems from a study of CD8 T cells in Susac syndrome. The study, taken as a whole, reports: As acknowledged by the study, its TCR sequencing and HLA analysis included a relatively small number of individuals.

Germline V gives CDR1 SEHNR, CDR2 FQNEAQ (reference sequence). The CDR3 has 11 residues. J gave up 8 bases and V 3 bases, and 0 bases lay outside the gene matches. After extraction with the RNeasy kit, roughly 0.45 to 1 ug of the RNA was reverse transcribed using random hexamers. TCRdb recomputed calls from the immunoSEQ multiplex PCR reads with MiXCR, one row per CDR3 protein. The sample has about 73,000 distinct CDR3 sequences; roughly 94% are singletons. This receptor was identified in a human donor with multiple sclerosis. J is TRBJ1-1 and V is TRBV7-9; 7 bases fit TRBD1. Source material: CD8+ T cells from PBMCs. The CDR3 spells CASSLTGEAFF. The CDR3 nucleotides read TGTGCCAGCAGCTTGACAGGGGAAGCTTTCTTT.